What follows are 9 T cell receptor beta chains derived from one specimen sequenced in a study of cytomegalovirus exposure and HLA in healthy donors. PCR primers comprised 60 Vbeta and 13 Jbeta primers. The data were produced by immunoSEQ multiplex PCR, yet TCRdb's version contains in-frame clones alone and is incomplete. The table lists 110,000 to 150,000 clones, about 80% of them singletons. The specimen was PBMCs. These receptors all stem from a female donor in good health and CMV-seronegative.

This clone has just one count. The V and J genes are TRBV19 and TRBJ1-1; TRBD1 is a possible D gene (5 bases). V was pared by 2 bases and J by 4 bases, with 17 bases between. The CDR3 is made up of 16 amino acids. CDR1 and CDR2 from the germline V gene are LNHDA and SQIVND (reference sequence). In nucleotides, the CDR3 is TGTGCCAGTAGTATATTCACAGGAAGTTCCTTCACTGAAGCTTTCTTT. Protein sequence: CASSIFTGSSFTEAFF.

This chain connects TRBV5-8 to TRBJ1-1; the match to TRBD1 covers 8 bases. The length of the CDR3 is 14 residues. CDR1 is SGHTS, CDR2 YDEGEE, per germline. The trim removed 4 bases at V and 6 bases at J, leaving 8 bases unmatched. The CDR3 spells CASSTTGVRPEAFF. The CDR3 bases are TGTGCCAGCAGCACGACAGGGGTTCGGCCTGAAGCTTTCTTT.

The gene calls are TRBV30 and TRBJ1-4, with 8 bases lining up with TRBD1. The length of the CDR3 is 15 residues. The germline V gene has CDR1 GTSNPN and CDR2 SVGIG (reference sequence). Trimming at V came to 3 bases and at J to 0 bases, leaving 3 bases not matched to a gene. As DNA, the CDR3 is TGTGCCTGGAGACAGGGGGAAGCAACTAATGAAAAACTGTTTTTT. Protein: CAWRQGEATNEKLFF.

This CDR3 reads CASSLSRGRAGEQFF. As DNA, the CDR3 is TGTGCCAGCAGTTTATCCCGCGGGAGGGCGGGTGAGCAGTTCTTC. The chain carries TRBV27 and TRBJ2-1; TRBD2 aligns across 9 bases. Germline trimming cut 0 bases from V and 9 bases from J; bases unmatched to any gene: 6. Looked up from germline, CDR1 is MNHEY and CDR2 is SMNVEV (reference sequence). This CDR3 is built from 15 residues.

The rearrangement links TRBV5-4 to TRBJ1-1; 8 positions agree with TRBD1. Germline V gives CDR1 SGHNT, CDR2 YYREEE (reference sequence). Germline trimming cut 2 bases from V and 1 base from J; bases unmatched to any gene: 4. This CDR3 spans 15 amino acids. CDR3 sequence (DNA): TGTGCCAGCAGCTTCGGGACAGGAAAGAACACTGAAGCTTTCTTT. Protein: CASSFGTGKNTEAFF.

The rearrangement uses TRBV19 and TRBJ2-1, with 8 bases identical to TRBD2. The CDR3 covers 15 residues. CDR1 and CDR2 (germline): LNHDA, SQIVND (reference sequence). With 5 bases clipped from V and 5 bases from J, the junction kept 8 bases outside the gene matches. CDR3 nucleotides: TGTGCCAGTAGTGCGGGGACGGGAGGGAACAATGAGCAGTTCTTC. Encoded protein: CASSAGTGGNNEQFF.

J is TRBJ2-7 and V is TRBV28; TRBD1 agrees at 10 bases. Germline CDR1 MDHEN, CDR2 SYDVKM. The V and J ends lost 7 bases and 3 bases, in that order; junction bases with no gene match: 3. The length of the CDR3 is 13 residues. For the CDR3, the DNA is TGTGCCAGCACCGGGGACAGGGGCTACGAGCAGTACTTC. Its translation is CASTGDRGYEQYF. Filled out from reference TRBV28 and TRBJ2-7, the complete variable domain reads DVKVTQSSRYLVKRTGEKVFLECVQDMDHENMFWYRQDPGLGLRLIYFSYDVKMKEKGDIPEGYSVSREKKERFSLILESASTNQTSMYLCASTGDRGYEQYFGPGTRLTVT.

The chain employs TRBV30 and TRBJ2-1, with 7 bases identical to TRBD2. Unmatched junction bases numbered 8, after V lost 5 bases and J lost 7 bases. Germline V gene sequence: CDR1 GTSNPN, CDR2 SVGIG (reference sequence). The CDR3 spans 13 residues. For the CDR3, the DNA is TGTGCCTGGTATGGCGGGAGTCTGAATGAGCAGTTCTTC. Amino acid sequence: CAWYGGSLNEQFF.

The table lists this clone with a count of one. The J gene is TRBJ1-1, the V gene TRBV4-1; 9 bases align to TRBD1. Germline trimming cut 2 bases from V and 2 bases from J; bases unmatched to any gene: 6. The length of the CDR3 is 16 residues. Germline-derived CDR1 and CDR2 are MGHRA and YSYEKL. CDR3: CASSQQRTGANTEAFF. In DNA, the CDR3 is TGCGCCAGCAGCCAACAACGGACAGGGGCAAACACTGAAGCTTTCTTT.